Listed below are T cell receptor beta chains from one sample, sequenced in a study of OX40 agonist ivuxolimab in advanced cancers. Profiled with immunoSEQ multiplex PCR; TCRdb holds only in-frame clones, not every one. The repertoire consists of approximately 67,000 clones, with over 75% occurring once and the leading ten covering approximately 8%. Sequences were derived from CD4+ or CD8+ T cells sorted from blood, sampled in a trial of the OX40 agonist ivuxolimab. All receptors derive from an adult with an advanced solid tumor such as melanoma, head and neck, liver or kidney cancer. Each CDR3 is given with its conserved first and last residue. A D gene is named only where the DNA matches it firmly. Size values are once, few and many counts, or a class for expanded clones, and some rows have none.

D gene: NA
clone size: NA
J gene: TRBJ1-3
V gene: TRBV7-2
CDR3 protein: CASSLEGRSWGNTIYF
CDR3 DNA: TGTGCCAGCAGCTTAGAGGGCAGGTCGTGGGGAAACACCATATATTTT

D gene: NA
clone size: NA
J gene: TRBJ2-2
V gene: TRBV27
CDR3 protein: CASSFRGELDTGELFF
CDR3 DNA: TGTGCCAGCAGTTTTAGGGGGGAACTGGACACCGGGGAGCTGTTTTTT

D gene: NA
clone size: once
J gene: TRBJ2-3
V gene: TRBV7-9
CDR3 protein: CASSLVGDTQYF
CDR3 DNA: TGTGCCAGCAGCTTAGTAGGAGATACGCAGTATTTT

D gene: NA
clone size: NA
J gene: TRBJ2-5
V gene: TRBV11-2
CDR3 protein: CASSRGALETQYF
CDR3 DNA: TGTGCCAGCTCTCGCGGGGCCCTAGAGACCCAGTACTTC

D gene: NA
clone size: NA
J gene: TRBJ1-1
V gene: TRBV9
CDR3 protein: CASSVGRDRGDTEAFF
CDR3 DNA: TGTGCCAGCAGCGTAGGTCGGGACCGCGGGGACACTGAAGCTTTCTTT

D gene: NA
clone size: NA
J gene: TRBJ1-6
V gene: TRBV20-1
CDR3 protein: CSAPDNSPLHF
CDR3 DNA: TGCAGTGCGCCAGATAATTCACCCCTCCACTTT

D gene: NA
clone size: NA
J gene: TRBJ1-6
V gene: TRBV11-2
CDR3 protein: CASSFREYNSPLHF
CDR3 DNA: TGTGCCAGCAGCTTCAGGGAGTATAATTCACCCCTCCACTTT

D gene: TRBD1
clone size: few
J gene: TRBJ2-3
V gene: TRBV10-2
CDR3 protein: CATQRVGGPDTQYF
CDR3 DNA: TGCGCCACCCAGAGGGTAGGGGGCCCAGATACGCAGTATTTT

D gene: NA
clone size: few
J gene: TRBJ1-3
V gene: TRBV4-3
CDR3 protein: CASSQDWVAGNTIYF
CDR3 DNA: TGCGCCAGCAGCCAAGATTGGGTGGCTGGAAACACCATATATTTT

D gene: TRBD1
clone size: NA
J gene: TRBJ1-1
V gene: TRBV18
CDR3 protein: CASSPSPTGVNTEAFF
CDR3 DNA: TGTGCCAGCTCACCATCTCCTACAGGGGTGAACACTGAAGCTTTCTTT

D gene: NA
clone size: NA
J gene: TRBJ2-3
V gene: TRBV7-9
CDR3 protein: CASSLDERDTQYF
CDR3 DNA: TGTGCCAGCAGCTTAGACGAGCGAGATACGCAGTATTTT

D gene: TRBD1
clone size: NA
J gene: TRBJ2-1
V gene: TRBV14
CDR3 protein: CASSHHRDRVSNEQFF
CDR3 DNA: TGTGCCAGCAGCCACCACCGGGACAGGGTATCCAATGAGCAGTTCTTC

D gene: NA
clone size: NA
J gene: TRBJ2-1
V gene: TRBV7-2
CDR3 protein: CASSLFRDTQFF
CDR3 DNA: TGTGCCAGCAGCTTGTTCCGGGACACCCAGTTCTTC

D gene: TRBD2
clone size: NA
J gene: TRBJ2-3
V gene: TRBV28
CDR3 protein: CASSSPGLAGGTDTQYF
CDR3 DNA: TGTGCCAGCAGTTCCCCAGGACTAGCAGGGGGCACAGATACGCAGTATTTT

D gene: NA
clone size: NA
J gene: TRBJ2-7
V gene: TRBV28
CDR3 protein: CASSGGSVGEQYF
CDR3 DNA: TGTGCCAGCAGTGGCGGGTCCGTGGGCGAGCAGTACTTC

D gene: NA
clone size: few
J gene: TRBJ2-3
V gene: TRBV2
CDR3 protein: CASSGGGRKTDTQYF
CDR3 DNA: TGTGCCAGCAGTGGTGGGGGGCGAAAAACAGATACGCAGTATTTT

D gene: NA
clone size: NA
J gene: TRBJ1-2
V gene: TRBV2
CDR3 protein: CASSETAPNYGYTF
CDR3 DNA: TGTGCCAGCAGTGAGACAGCCCCTAACTATGGCTACACCTTC

D gene: TRBD1
clone size: NA
J gene: TRBJ1-4
V gene: TRBV6-6
CDR3 protein: CASTTDRGKLFF
CDR3 DNA: TGTGCCAGCACCACGGACAGGGGAAAACTGTTTTTT

D gene: NA
clone size: NA
J gene: TRBJ1-3
V gene: TRBV27
CDR3 protein: CASSRGMSGNTIYF
CDR3 DNA: TGTGCCAGCAGCCGGGGAATGTCTGGAAACACCATATATTTT

D gene: TRBD2
clone size: NA
J gene: TRBJ2-7
V gene: TRBV18
CDR3 protein: CASSPATSGYYEQYF
CDR3 DNA: TGTGCCAGCTCACCTGCAACTAGCGGCTACTACGAGCAGTACTTC

D gene: TRBD2
clone size: once
J gene: TRBJ2-7
V gene: TRBV10-3
CDR3 protein: CAIRSGAGELYEQYF
CDR3 DNA: TGTGCCATCAGGAGCGGAGCGGGAGAGCTTTACGAGCAGTACTTC

D gene: NA
clone size: NA
J gene: TRBJ2-7
V gene: TRBV7-9
CDR3 protein: CASSLGEGQPSYEQYF
CDR3 DNA: TGTGCCAGCAGCTTAGGGGAGGGACAGCCCTCCTACGAGCAGTACTTC